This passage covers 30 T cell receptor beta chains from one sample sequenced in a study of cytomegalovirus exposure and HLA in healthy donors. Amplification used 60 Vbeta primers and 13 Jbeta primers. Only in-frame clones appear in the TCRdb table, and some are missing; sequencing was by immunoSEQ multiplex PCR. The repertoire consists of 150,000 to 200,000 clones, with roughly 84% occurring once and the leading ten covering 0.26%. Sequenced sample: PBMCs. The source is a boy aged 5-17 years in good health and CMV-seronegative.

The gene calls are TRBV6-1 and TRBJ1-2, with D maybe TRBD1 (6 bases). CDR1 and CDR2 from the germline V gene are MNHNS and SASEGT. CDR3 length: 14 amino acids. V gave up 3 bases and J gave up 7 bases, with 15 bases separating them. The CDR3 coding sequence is TGTGCCAGCAGTGACTGGGGGCCCCCGGGTGGCTACACCTTC. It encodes CASSDWGPPGGYTF.

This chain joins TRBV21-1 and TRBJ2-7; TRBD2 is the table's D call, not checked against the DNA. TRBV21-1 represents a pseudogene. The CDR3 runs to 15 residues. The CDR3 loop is CASPGVGGILCEQYF. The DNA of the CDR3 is TGTGCCAGCCCGGGGGTGGGGGGGATATTGTGCGAGCAGTACTTC.

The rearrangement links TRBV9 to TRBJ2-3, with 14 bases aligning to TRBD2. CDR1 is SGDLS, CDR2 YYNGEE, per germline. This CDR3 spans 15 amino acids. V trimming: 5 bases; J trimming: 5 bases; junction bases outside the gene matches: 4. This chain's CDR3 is CASRGTSGGLDTQYF. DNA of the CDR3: TGTGCCAGCAGGGGGACTAGCGGGGGCCTAGATACGCAGTATTTT.

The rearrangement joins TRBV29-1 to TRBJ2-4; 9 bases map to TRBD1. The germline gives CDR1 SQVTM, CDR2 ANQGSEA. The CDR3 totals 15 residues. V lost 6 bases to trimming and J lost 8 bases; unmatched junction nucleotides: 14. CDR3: CSVLAGQGRGDIQYF. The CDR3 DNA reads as TGCAGCGTCCTTGCGGGACAGGGTAGGGGTGACATTCAGTACTTC.

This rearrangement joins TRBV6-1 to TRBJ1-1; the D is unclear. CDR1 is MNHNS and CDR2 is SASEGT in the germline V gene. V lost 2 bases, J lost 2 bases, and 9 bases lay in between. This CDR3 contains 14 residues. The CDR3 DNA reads TGTGCCAGCAGTGAAACTGGAGGAAACACTGAAGCTTTCTTT. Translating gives CASSETGGNTEAFF.

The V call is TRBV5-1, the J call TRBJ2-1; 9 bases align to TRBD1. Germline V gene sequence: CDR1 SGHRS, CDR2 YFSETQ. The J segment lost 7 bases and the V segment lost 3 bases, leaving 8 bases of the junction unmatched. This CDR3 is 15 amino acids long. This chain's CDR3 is CASSWGQGDYNEQFF. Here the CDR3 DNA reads TGCGCCAGCAGCTGGGGACAGGGTGACTATAATGAGCAGTTCTTC. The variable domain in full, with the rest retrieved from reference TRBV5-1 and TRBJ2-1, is KAGVTQTPRYLIKTRGQQVTLSCSPISGHRSVSWYQQTPGQGLQFLFEYFSETQRNKGNFPGRFSGRQFSNSRSEMNVSTLELGDSALYLCASSWGQGDYNEQFFGPGTRLTVL.

For the CDR3, the DNA is TGTGCCAGCAGCCCAACAGGGGGTATTGGAAACACCATATATTTT. Translating it yields CASSPTGGIGNTIYF. This sequence joins TRBV6-5 and TRBJ1-3; 8 bases match TRBD1. The CDR3 totals 15 residues. Unmatched junction bases numbered 7, after V lost 6 bases and J lost 3 bases. Germline V gene data show CDR1 as MNHEY and CDR2 as SVGAGI.

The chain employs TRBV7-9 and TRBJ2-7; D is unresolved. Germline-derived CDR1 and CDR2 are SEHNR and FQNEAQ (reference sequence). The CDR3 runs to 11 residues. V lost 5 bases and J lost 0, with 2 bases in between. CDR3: CASSHSYEQYF. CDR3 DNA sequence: TGTGCCAGCAGCCACTCCTACGAGCAGTACTTC.

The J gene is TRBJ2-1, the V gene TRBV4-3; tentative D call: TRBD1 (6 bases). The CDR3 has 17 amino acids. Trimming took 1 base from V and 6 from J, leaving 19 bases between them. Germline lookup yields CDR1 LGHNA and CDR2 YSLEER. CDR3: CASSQAPPGHRLNEQFF. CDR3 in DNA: TGCGCCAGCAGCCAAGCGCCACCGGGACACCGCCTCAATGAGCAGTTCTTC.

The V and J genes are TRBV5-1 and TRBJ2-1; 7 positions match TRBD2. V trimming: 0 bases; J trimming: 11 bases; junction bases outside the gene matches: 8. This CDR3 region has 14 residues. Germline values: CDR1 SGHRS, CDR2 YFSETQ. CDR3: CASSLDSGRVKQFF. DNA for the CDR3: TGCGCCAGCAGCTTGGACTCAGGGAGGGTCAAGCAGTTCTTC.

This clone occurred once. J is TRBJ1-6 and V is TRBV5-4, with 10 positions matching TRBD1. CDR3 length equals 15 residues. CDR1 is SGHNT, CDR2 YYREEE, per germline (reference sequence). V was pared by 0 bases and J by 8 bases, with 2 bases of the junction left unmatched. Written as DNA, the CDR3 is TGTGCCAGCAGCTTGGGACAGGGGGCGGATTCACCCCTCCACTTT. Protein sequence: CASSLGQGADSPLHF.

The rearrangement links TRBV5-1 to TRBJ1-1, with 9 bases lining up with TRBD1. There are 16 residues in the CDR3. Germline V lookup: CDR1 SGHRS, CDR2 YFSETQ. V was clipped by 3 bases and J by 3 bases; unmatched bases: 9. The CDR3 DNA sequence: TGCGCCAGCAGCTCACCGGACAGGGGAGGCGACACTGAAGCTTTCTTT. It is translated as CASSSPDRGGDTEAFF.

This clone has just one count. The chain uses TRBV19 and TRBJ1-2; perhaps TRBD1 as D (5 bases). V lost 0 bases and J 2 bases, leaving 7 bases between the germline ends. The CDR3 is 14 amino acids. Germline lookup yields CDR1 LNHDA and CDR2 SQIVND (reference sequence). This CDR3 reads CASSIDPGNYGYTF. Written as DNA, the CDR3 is TGTGCCAGTAGTATAGATCCAGGGAACTATGGCTACACCTTC. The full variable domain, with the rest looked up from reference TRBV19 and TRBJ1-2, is DGGITQSPKYLFRKEGQNVTLSCEQNLNHDAMYWYRQDPGQGLRLIYYSQIVNDFQKGDIAEGYSVSREKKESFPLTVTSAQKNPTAFYLCASSIDPGNYGYTFGSGTRLTVV.

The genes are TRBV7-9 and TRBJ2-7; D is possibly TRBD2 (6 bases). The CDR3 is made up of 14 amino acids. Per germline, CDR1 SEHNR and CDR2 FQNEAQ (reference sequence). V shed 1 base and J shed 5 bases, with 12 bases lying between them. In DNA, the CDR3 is TGTGCCAGCAGCTTAGGGGGCCGGGAGCACGAGCAGTACTTC. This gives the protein CASSLGGREHEQYF.

CDR3 nucleotides: TGCGCCAGCAGCCTGCATGGGGGGTCCTACGAGCAGTACTTC. As protein: CASSLHGGSYEQYF. V gene TRBV5-1 combines with J gene TRBJ2-7; tentative D call: TRBD2 (6 bases). Trimming left V 4 bases short and J 1 base short, with 12 bases between. The CDR3 has 14 residues. Germline lookup yields CDR1 SGHRS and CDR2 YFSETQ.

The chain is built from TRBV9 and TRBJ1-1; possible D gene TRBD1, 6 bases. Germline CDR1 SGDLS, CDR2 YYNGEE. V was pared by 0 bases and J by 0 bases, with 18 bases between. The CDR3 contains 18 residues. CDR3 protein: CASSVASGGDTLNTEAFF. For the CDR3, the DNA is TGTGCCAGCAGCGTAGCGTCTGGGGGGGACACCTTGAACACTGAAGCTTTCTTT.

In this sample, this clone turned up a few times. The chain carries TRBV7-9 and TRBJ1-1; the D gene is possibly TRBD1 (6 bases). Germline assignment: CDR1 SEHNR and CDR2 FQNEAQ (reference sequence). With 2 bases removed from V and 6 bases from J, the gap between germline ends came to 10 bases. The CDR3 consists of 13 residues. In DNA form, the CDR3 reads TGTGCCAGCAGCTTAACAACAGGGTCTGAAGCTTTCTTT. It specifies CASSLTTGSEAFF.

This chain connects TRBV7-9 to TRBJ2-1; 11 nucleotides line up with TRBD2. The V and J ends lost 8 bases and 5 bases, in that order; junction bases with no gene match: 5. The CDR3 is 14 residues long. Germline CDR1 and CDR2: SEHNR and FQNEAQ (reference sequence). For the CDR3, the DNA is TGTGCCAGCGGCGGGACTAGCGGAAACAATGAGCAGTTCTTC. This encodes CASGGTSGNNEQFF.

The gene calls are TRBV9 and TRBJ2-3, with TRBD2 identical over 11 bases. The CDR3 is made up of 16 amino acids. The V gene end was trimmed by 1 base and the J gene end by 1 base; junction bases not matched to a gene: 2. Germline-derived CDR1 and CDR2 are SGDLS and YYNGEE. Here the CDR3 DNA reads TGTGCCAGCAGCGTATCGACTAGCGGGGGCACAGATACGCAGTATTTT. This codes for CASSVSTSGGTDTQYF.

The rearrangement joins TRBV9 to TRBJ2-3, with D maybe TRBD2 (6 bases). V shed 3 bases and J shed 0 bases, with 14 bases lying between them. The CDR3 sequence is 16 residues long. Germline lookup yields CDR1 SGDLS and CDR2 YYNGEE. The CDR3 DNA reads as TGTGCCAGCAGCGCAACTAGCCTTACTAGCACAGATACGCAGTATTTT. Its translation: CASSATSLTSTDTQYF.

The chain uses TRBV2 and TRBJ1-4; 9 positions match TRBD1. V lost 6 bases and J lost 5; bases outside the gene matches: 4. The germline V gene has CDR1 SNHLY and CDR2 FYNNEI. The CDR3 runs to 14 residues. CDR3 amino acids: CASRSGTGNEKLFF. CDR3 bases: TGTGCCAGCAGGTCCGGGACAGGGAATGAAAAACTGTTTTTT.

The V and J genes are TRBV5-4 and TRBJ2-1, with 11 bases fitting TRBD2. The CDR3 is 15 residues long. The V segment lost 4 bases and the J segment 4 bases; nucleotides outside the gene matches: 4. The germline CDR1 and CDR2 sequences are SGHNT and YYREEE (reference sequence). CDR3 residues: CASSRTSGSYNEQFF. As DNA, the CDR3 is TGTGCCAGCAGCCGCACTAGCGGGAGTTACAATGAGCAGTTCTTC.

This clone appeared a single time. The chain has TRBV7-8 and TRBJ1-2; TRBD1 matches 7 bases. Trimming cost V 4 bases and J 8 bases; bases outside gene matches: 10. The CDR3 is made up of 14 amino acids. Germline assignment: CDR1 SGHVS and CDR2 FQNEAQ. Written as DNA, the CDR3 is TGTGCCAGCAGCTCGACAGGGTCTTTTGGGGGCTACACCTTC. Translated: CASSSTGSFGGYTF.

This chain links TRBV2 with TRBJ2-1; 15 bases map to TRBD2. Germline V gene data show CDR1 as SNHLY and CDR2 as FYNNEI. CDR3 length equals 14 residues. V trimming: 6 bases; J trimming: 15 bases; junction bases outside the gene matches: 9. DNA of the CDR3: TGTGCCAGCAGCGGAGGGACTAGCGGGGGGATCCCGTTCTTC. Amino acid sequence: CASSGGTSGGIPFF.

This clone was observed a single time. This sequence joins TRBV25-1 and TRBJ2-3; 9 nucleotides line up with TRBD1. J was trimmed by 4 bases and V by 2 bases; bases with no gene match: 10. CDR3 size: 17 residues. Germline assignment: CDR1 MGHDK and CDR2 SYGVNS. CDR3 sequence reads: CASSENAGTGWADTQYF. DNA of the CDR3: TGTGCCAGCAGTGAAAACGCCGGGACAGGGTGGGCAGATACGCAGTATTTT.

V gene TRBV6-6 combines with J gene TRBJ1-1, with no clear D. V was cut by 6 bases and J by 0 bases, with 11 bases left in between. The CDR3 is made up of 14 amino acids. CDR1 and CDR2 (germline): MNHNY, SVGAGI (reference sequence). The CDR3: CASSYQKMNTEAFF. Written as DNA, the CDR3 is TGTGCCAGCAGCTACCAGAAGATGAACACTGAAGCTTTCTTT.

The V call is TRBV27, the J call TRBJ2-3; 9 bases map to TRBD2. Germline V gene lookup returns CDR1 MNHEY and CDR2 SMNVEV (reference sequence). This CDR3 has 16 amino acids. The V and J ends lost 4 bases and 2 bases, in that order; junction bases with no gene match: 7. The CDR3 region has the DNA TGTGCCAGCAGTTCTCCTAGCGGGAAGATCACAGATACGCAGTATTTT. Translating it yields CASSSPSGKITDTQYF.

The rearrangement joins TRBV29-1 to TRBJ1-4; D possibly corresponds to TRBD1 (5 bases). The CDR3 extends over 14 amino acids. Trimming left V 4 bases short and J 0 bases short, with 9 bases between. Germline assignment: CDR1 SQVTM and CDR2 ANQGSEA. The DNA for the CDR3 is TGCAGCGTTGCTTGGGGCACAACTAATGAAAAACTGTTTTTT. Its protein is CSVAWGTTNEKLFF. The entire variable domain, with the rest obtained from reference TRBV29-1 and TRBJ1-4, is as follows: SAVISQKPSRDICQRGTSLTIQCQVDSQVTMMFWYRQQPGQSLTLIATANQGSEATYESGFVIDKFPISRPNLTFSTLTVSNMSPEDSSIYLCSVAWGTTNEKLFFGSGTQLSVL.

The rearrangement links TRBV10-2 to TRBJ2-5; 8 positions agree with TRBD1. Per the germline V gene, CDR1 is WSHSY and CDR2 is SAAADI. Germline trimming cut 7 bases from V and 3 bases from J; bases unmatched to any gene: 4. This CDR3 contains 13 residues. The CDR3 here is CASKDRGKETQYF. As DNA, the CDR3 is TGCGCCAGCAAAGACAGGGGTAAAGAGACCCAGTACTTC.

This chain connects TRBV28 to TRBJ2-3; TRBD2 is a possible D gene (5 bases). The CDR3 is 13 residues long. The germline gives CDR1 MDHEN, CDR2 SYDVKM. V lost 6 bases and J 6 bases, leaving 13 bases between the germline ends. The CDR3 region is CASSPTPGDTQYF. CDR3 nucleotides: TGTGCCAGCAGCCCAACCCCGGGGGATACGCAGTATTTT.